A selection of T cell receptor beta chains follows, all from one sample in a study of blood T cells in healthy people across ages. TCRdb fed the 5' RACE reads into MiXCR, producing one record per CDR3 protein. Altogether 1.5 million to 2 million distinct CDR3 sequences are present, over 25% being singletons, with the ten largest covering roughly 8%. Sequencing input: blood. The receptors derive from a woman aged 25 to 39 in good health. Each CDR3 is given with its conserved first and last residue. Each record gives: CDR3 protein, CDR3 DNA, CDR3 length, V gene, J gene, D gene, clone size. D genes are given only for firm matches. Not all rows give a size; the values are once, few, many and, for expanded clones, a class.

CASSPIAEKLFF	TGCGCCAGCAGCCCCATAGCAGAAAAACTGTTTTTT	12	TRBV4-1	TRBJ1-4	-	many
CASSPRGQRNTEAFF	TGTGCCAGCAGCCCGCGAGGACAGAGGAACACTGAAGCTTTCTTT	15	TRBV7-9	TRBJ1-1	-	few
CASSRGQGAGGYTF	TGTGCCAGCAGTCGAGGACAGGGGGCGGGAGGCTACACCTTC	14	TRBV12-3/TRBV12-4	TRBJ1-2	TRBD1	many
CSAHAGTSGNNEQFF	TGCAGTGCTCACGCCGGGACTAGCGGAAACAATGAGCAGTTCTTC	15	TRBV20-1	TRBJ2-1	TRBD2	many
CASSLGRGRGGPTEAQYF	TGTGCCAGCAGCTTAGGACGGGGGAGAGGAGGTCCCACAGAGGCGCAGTATTTT	18	TRBV7-9	TRBJ2-3	-	-
CASTAGALGTDTQYF	TGTGCCAGCACCGCGGGAGCACTCGGAACAGATACGCAGTATTTT	15	TRBV6-5	TRBJ2-3	TRBD2	few
CASSEGQYSSYEQYF	TGCGCCAGCAGCGAGGGACAGTATAGCTCCTACGAGCAGTACTTC	15	TRBV5-1	TRBJ2-7	TRBD1	-
CASSFARQTQYF	TGCGCCAGCAGCTTCGCCAGGCAGACCCAGTACTTC	12	TRBV5-1	TRBJ2-5	-	few
CASTPRAANSPLHF	TGTGCCAGCACCCCCAGAGCGGCTAATTCACCCCTCCACTTT	14	TRBV6-5	TRBJ1-6	-	-
CASSQERQQPQHF	TGTGCCAGCAGCCAAGAGCGCCAGCAGCCCCAGCATTTT	13	TRBV3-1	TRBJ1-5	-	-
CASSLYADTQYF	TGTGCCAGCAGCTTATACGCAGATACGCAGTATTTT	12	TRBV5-1	TRBJ2-3	-	many
CASSPSLMDREQYF	TGTGCCAGCTCACCGTCCTTGATGGACCGCGAGCAGTACTTC	14	TRBV18	TRBJ2-7	-	few
CASSLTYSGGAYGYTF	TGCGCCAGCAGCTTGACTTATTCAGGGGGCGCTTATGGCTACACCTTC	16	TRBV5-1	TRBJ1-2	TRBD1	-
CASVSFAYEQYF	TGTGCCAGCGTCTCGTTTGCCTACGAGCAGTACTTC	12	TRBV28	TRBJ2-7	-	many
CASSYGGEQYF	TGTGCCAGCAGTTACGGTGGCGAGCAGTACTTC	11	TRBV6-2/TRBV6-3	TRBJ2-7	-	many
CASSGFSGGTTYNEQYF	TGTGCCAGCAGCGGGTTTAGCGGGGGCACAACCTACAATGAGCAGTACTTC	17	TRBV11-2	TRBJ2-4	TRBD2	-
CSAQTGPFAYEQYF	TGCAGTGCCCAGACAGGCCCCTTCGCCTACGAGCAGTACTTC	14	TRBV20-1	TRBJ2-7	-	many
CSAPDRKKSDTQYF	TGCAGTGCCCCGGACAGGAAGAAATCGGATACGCAGTATTTT	14	TRBV20-1	TRBJ2-3	TRBD1	-
CASSLRAQRDYEQYF	TGCGCCAGCAGCTTACGAGCTCAGAGAGACTACGAGCAGTACTTC	15	TRBV5-1	TRBJ2-7	-	many
CASSYLAGPPSYEQYF	TGTGCCAGCAGTTACCTAGCGGGACCACCATCCTACGAGCAGTACTTC	16	TRBV12-3/TRBV12-4	TRBJ2-7	TRBD2	few
CSADGSSYEQYF	TGCAGTGCGGACGGGAGCTCCTACGAGCAGTACTTC	12	TRBV20-1	TRBJ2-7	-	many
CASSLIQPQETQYF	TGTGCCAGCAGCCTAATACAACCCCAAGAGACCCAGTACTTC	14	TRBV7-9	TRBJ2-5	-	many
CSVTRERRQYF	TGCAGTGTCACCAGAGAAAGGCGGCAGTATTTT	11	TRBV20-1	TRBJ2-3	-	-
CAISEPGQGSPYEQYF	TGTGCCATCAGTGAGCCCGGACAGGGGTCCCCCTACGAGCAGTACTTC	16	TRBV10-3	TRBJ2-7	TRBD1	few
CSARVPISGTQNTGELFF	TGCAGTGCTAGAGTCCCAATCTCCGGGACTCAGAACACCGGGGAGCTGTTTTTT	18	TRBV20-1	TRBJ2-2	-	-
CASTSRTGTGGDTIYF	TGTGCCAGCACCAGCCGGACCGGGACAGGGGGAGACACCATATATTTT	16	TRBV12-3/TRBV12-4	TRBJ1-3	TRBD1	-
CASSTVTGTYNEQFF	TGTGCCAGCAGCACCGTTACAGGCACCTACAATGAGCAGTTCTTC	15	TRBV7-2	TRBJ2-1	-	-
CASSFLGQGLLNEQFF	TGTGCCAGCAGCTTCCTGGGACAGGGATTGCTTAATGAGCAGTTCTTC	16	TRBV7-9	TRBJ2-1	TRBD1	-